This is a list of T cell receptor beta chains from one sample in a study of cytomegalovirus exposure and HLA in healthy donors. TCRdb's table, derived via immunoSEQ multiplex PCR, lists solely in-frame clones and lacks some. Of 70,000 to 85,000 clones detected, roughly 60% appear once; the ten largest clones hold less than 7.5%. Sequenced: PBMCs. The source of these receptors is a man younger than 45 in good health and CMV-seropositive. The CDR3 runs from the conserved cysteine through the conserved F or W. The order of the fields is CDR3 DNA, CDR3 protein, D gene, clone size, J gene, V gene. The D gene is left open where the match is weak. A row's size may be missing; if present it is once, few, many or a size class.

CDR3 DNA: TGCGCCAGCAGTCCCCCGACTAGAGAAGAGACCCAGTACTTC
CDR3 protein: CASSPPTREETQYF
D gene: -
clone size: -
J gene: TRBJ2-5
V gene: TRBV23-1

CDR3 DNA: TGTGCCAGCAGCCAAGAGGCCGTCTGGAAGCAGTACTTC
CDR3 protein: CASSQEAVWKQYF
D gene: -
clone size: -
J gene: TRBJ2-7
V gene: TRBV5-4

CDR3 DNA: TGTGCCAGCAGTTTACTAGCCAGCACAGATACGCAGTATTTT
CDR3 protein: CASSLLASTDTQYF
D gene: -
clone size: -
J gene: TRBJ2-3
V gene: TRBV27

CDR3 DNA: TGTTCCAGCAGCTTAGCCAGCTATGGCTACACCTTC
CDR3 protein: CSSSLASYGYTF
D gene: -
clone size: -
J gene: TRBJ1-2
V gene: TRBV7-9

CDR3 DNA: TGTGCCAGCAGGCCAGGGGGGTACACTGAAGCTTTCTTT
CDR3 protein: CASRPGGYTEAFF
D gene: TRBD1
clone size: once
J gene: TRBJ1-1
V gene: TRBV6-5

CDR3 DNA: TGTGCCAGCAGCCCATCAGGGCCTACTAATGAAAAACTGTTTTTT
CDR3 protein: CASSPSGPTNEKLFF
D gene: -
clone size: -
J gene: TRBJ1-4
V gene: TRBV6-1

CDR3 DNA: TGTGCCAGTAGTTGGACTAGCTTGGCAGATACGCAGTATTTT
CDR3 protein: CASSWTSLADTQYF
D gene: TRBD2
clone size: -
J gene: TRBJ2-3
V gene: TRBV19

CDR3 DNA: TGTGCCTGGAGTTTCGGGACTTCACAGTCCAATCAGCCCCAGCATTTT
CDR3 protein: CAWSFGTSQSNQPQHF
D gene: -
clone size: -
J gene: TRBJ1-5
V gene: TRBV30

CDR3 DNA: TGTGCAAGTCGCTTAGGAGTAATCCTGGAGGACACTGAAGCTTTCTTT
CDR3 protein: CASRLGVILEDTEAFF
D gene: -
clone size: -
J gene: TRBJ1-1
V gene: TRBV12-2

CDR3 DNA: TGTGCCAGTAAGCGGGGGGTGGTCGGGACCGGGGAGCTGTTTTTT
CDR3 protein: CASKRGVVGTGELFF
D gene: TRBD2
clone size: once
J gene: TRBJ2-2
V gene: TRBV4-2

CDR3 DNA: TGTGCCAGCAGTGAAGAGTCCCGGCAGCCCCAGCATTTT
CDR3 protein: CASSEESRQPQHF
D gene: -
clone size: few
J gene: TRBJ1-5
V gene: TRBV2

CDR3 DNA: TGTGCCAGTAGTTTTGCGGGAGGGAGGGCCGGGGAGCTGTTTTTT
CDR3 protein: CASSFAGGRAGELFF
D gene: TRBD2
clone size: once
J gene: TRBJ2-2
V gene: TRBV19

CDR3 DNA: TGTGCCAGCACCATCTCCTACGGCTACAATGAGCAGTTCTTC
CDR3 protein: CASTISYGYNEQFF
D gene: -
clone size: -
J gene: TRBJ2-1
V gene: TRBV7-2

CDR3 DNA: TGTGCCAGCAGTGATGTTAGCTCTGGGGCCAACGTCCTGACTTTC
CDR3 protein: CASSDVSSGANVLTF
D gene: -
clone size: -
J gene: TRBJ2-6
V gene: TRBV2

CDR3 DNA: TGTGCCAGCAGCAAAGCGCGGGGCTCCTACGAGCAGTACTTC
CDR3 protein: CASSKARGSYEQYF
D gene: -
clone size: -
J gene: TRBJ2-7
V gene: TRBV21-1

CDR3 DNA: TGCAGCGAGGCAGGGGGCGACTATGGCTACACCTTC
CDR3 protein: CSEAGGDYGYTF
D gene: TRBD1
clone size: -
J gene: TRBJ1-2
V gene: TRBV29-1

CDR3 DNA: TGTGCCAGCAGACCTATCCGGGACAGGGGGCTGGACACTGAAGCTTTCTTT
CDR3 protein: CASRPIRDRGLDTEAFF
D gene: TRBD1
clone size: few
J gene: TRBJ1-1
V gene: TRBV27

CDR3 DNA: TGTGCCACCCGCCAGGGGAATGAAAAACTGTTTTTT
CDR3 protein: CATRQGNEKLFF
D gene: -
clone size: -
J gene: TRBJ1-4
V gene: TRBV6-5

CDR3 DNA: TGTGCCAGCGGGAGGGGAGGAGGGGCCCTCCACTTT
CDR3 protein: CASGRGGGALHF
D gene: -
clone size: few
J gene: TRBJ1-6
V gene: TRBV2

CDR3 DNA: TGTGCCAGCAGCCCCGGGACAGGGGGCGCCAAGACCCAGTACTTC
CDR3 protein: CASSPGTGGAKTQYF
D gene: TRBD1
clone size: -
J gene: TRBJ2-5
V gene: TRBV27

CDR3 DNA: TGTGCCAGCAGCTTAGGCGAGTACTCTGGGGCCAACGTCCTGACTTTC
CDR3 protein: CASSLGEYSGANVLTF
D gene: -
clone size: -
J gene: TRBJ2-6
V gene: TRBV11-2

CDR3 DNA: TGTGCCACCAGCACAAGGGGAGGGGGAGAGACCCAGTACTTC
CDR3 protein: CATSTRGGGETQYF
D gene: -
clone size: -
J gene: TRBJ2-5
V gene: TRBV15

CDR3 DNA: TGCGCCAGCAGCCTCGGACAGGGCTCCTACGAGCAGTACTTC
CDR3 protein: CASSLGQGSYEQYF
D gene: TRBD1
clone size: -
J gene: TRBJ2-7
V gene: TRBV4-1

CDR3 DNA: TGCGCCAGCAGCTGGGACCGAACTAGCGGGGGGGCCGGAAATGAGCAGTTCTTC
CDR3 protein: CASSWDRTSGGAGNEQFF
D gene: TRBD2
clone size: -
J gene: TRBJ2-1
V gene: TRBV5-1

CDR3 DNA: TGCGCCAGCAGCCAAAAGTCTTTGGACAGGGTGAATTCACCCCTCCACTTT
CDR3 protein: CASSQKSLDRVNSPLHF
D gene: TRBD1
clone size: -
J gene: TRBJ1-6
V gene: TRBV4-1

CDR3 DNA: TGTGCCTGGAGGGGACAGACGTCTAACTATGGCTACACCTTC
CDR3 protein: CAWRGQTSNYGYTF
D gene: TRBD1
clone size: -
J gene: TRBJ1-2
V gene: TRBV30

CDR3 DNA: TGCAGCGTTGGGGACAGGGGGCGCGGGCTAGCGGGCTTCTCCTACGAGCAGTACTTC
CDR3 protein: CSVGDRGRGLAGFSYEQYF
D gene: TRBD1
clone size: few
J gene: TRBJ2-7
V gene: TRBV29-1

CDR3 DNA: TGTGCCAGCAGTTTCGCCGGGTTGAACACCGGGGAGCTGTTTTTT
CDR3 protein: CASSFAGLNTGELFF
D gene: -
clone size: -
J gene: TRBJ2-2
V gene: TRBV27

CDR3 DNA: TGTGCCAGCAGCTTAGGCGGCCTAACCGGGACAGGAGCTGGCGAGCAGTACTTC
CDR3 protein: CASSLGGLTGTGAGEQYF
D gene: TRBD1
clone size: -
J gene: TRBJ2-7
V gene: TRBV13

CDR3 DNA: TGTGCCAGCAGTTTAAGCAGCGCTTTCACAGATACGCAGTATTTT
CDR3 protein: CASSLSSAFTDTQYF
D gene: -
clone size: -
J gene: TRBJ2-3
V gene: TRBV28

CDR3 DNA: TGTGCCAGTAGTATCGACAGGGATAGATACGAGCAGTACTTC
CDR3 protein: CASSIDRDRYEQYF
D gene: TRBD1
clone size: -
J gene: TRBJ2-7
V gene: TRBV19

CDR3 DNA: TGTGCCAGCAGCCAAGAAACCCTCCTAGCGGGAGTAGATACGCAGTATTTT
CDR3 protein: CASSQETLLAGVDTQYF
D gene: TRBD2
clone size: -
J gene: TRBJ2-3
V gene: TRBV4-2

CDR3 DNA: TGTGCCAGCAGCCAGCGACAGGGTGTGGGTTCACCCCTCCACTTT
CDR3 protein: CASSQRQGVGSPLHF
D gene: TRBD1
clone size: few
J gene: TRBJ1-6
V gene: TRBV7-3

CDR3 DNA: TGTGCCAGCAGTCCCAGGGCCACCAATCAGCCCCAGCATTTT
CDR3 protein: CASSPRATNQPQHF
D gene: -
clone size: -
J gene: TRBJ1-5
V gene: TRBV28

CDR3 DNA: TGTGCCAGCAGCCCAGGGGGCCTAGGGCAGCCCCAGCATTTT
CDR3 protein: CASSPGGLGQPQHF
D gene: TRBD1
clone size: -
J gene: TRBJ1-5
V gene: TRBV7-9

CDR3 DNA: TGTGCCAGCAGGCCTATACAGGGACCTAGCACAGATACGCAGTATTTT
CDR3 protein: CASRPIQGPSTDTQYF
D gene: -
clone size: -
J gene: TRBJ2-3
V gene: TRBV14

CDR3 DNA: TGTGCCAGCAGCTTATCAGGGGCAGGCACCGGGGAGCTGTTTTTT
CDR3 protein: CASSLSGAGTGELFF
D gene: -
clone size: few
J gene: TRBJ2-2
V gene: TRBV7-8

CDR3 DNA: TGTGCCAGTGAGGGTCCCCCAAGGGAAAAACTGTTTTTT
CDR3 protein: CASEGPPREKLFF
D gene: -
clone size: once
J gene: TRBJ1-4
V gene: TRBV19

CDR3 DNA: TGTGCCAGCAGTTCCGGGACAGGGTGGTTTCGGCAGGGAGCTTTCTTT
CDR3 protein: CASSSGTGWFRQGAFF
D gene: TRBD1
clone size: -
J gene: TRBJ1-1
V gene: TRBV27

CDR3 DNA: TGTGCCAGCAGCTTGAGGGACAGGAACTACGAGCAGTACTTC
CDR3 protein: CASSLRDRNYEQYF
D gene: TRBD1
clone size: -
J gene: TRBJ2-7
V gene: TRBV5-6

CDR3 DNA: TGTGCCAGCAGCCAAGGCAGCGGGAGAGGCAATGAGCAGTTCTTC
CDR3 protein: CASSQGSGRGNEQFF
D gene: TRBD2
clone size: few
J gene: TRBJ2-1
V gene: TRBV4-2

CDR3 DNA: TGTGCCAGCAGCTTAGCCGTTGCGGAAGGTGGCTACACCTTC
CDR3 protein: CASSLAVAEGGYTF
D gene: -
clone size: -
J gene: TRBJ1-2
V gene: TRBV7-9

CDR3 DNA: TGCAGCGTTGAAGGGCTAGCGGGAGTTTTCTTCTTC
CDR3 protein: CSVEGLAGVFFF
D gene: TRBD2
clone size: -
J gene: TRBJ2-1
V gene: TRBV29-1

CDR3 DNA: TGCGCCAGCAGCCAAGAGAACAGGGCCGGAGAGACCCAGTACTTC
CDR3 protein: CASSQENRAGETQYF
D gene: -
clone size: few
J gene: TRBJ2-5
V gene: TRBV4-1

CDR3 DNA: TGTGCCAGCAGCTTTAGGGGCGATAGCTCCTACGAGCAGTACTTC
CDR3 protein: CASSFRGDSSYEQYF
D gene: -
clone size: -
J gene: TRBJ2-7
V gene: TRBV7-8

CDR3 DNA: TGTGCCAGCAGCAGGACAGGGGTTAATGAAAAACTGTTTTTT
CDR3 protein: CASSRTGVNEKLFF
D gene: TRBD1
clone size: -
J gene: TRBJ1-4
V gene: TRBV7-6

CDR3 DNA: TGTGCCACCAGCGTAGGAGCGGGACCTCACACAGATACGCAGTATTTT
CDR3 protein: CATSVGAGPHTDTQYF
D gene: TRBD2
clone size: -
J gene: TRBJ2-3
V gene: TRBV15

CDR3 DNA: TGTGCCAGCAGTTCCGACAGATCCTACGAGCAGTACTTC
CDR3 protein: CASSSDRSYEQYF
D gene: -
clone size: -
J gene: TRBJ2-7
V gene: TRBV7-8

CDR3 DNA: TGTGCCATCAGTGCGGGACTAGTAACCTACGAGCAGTACTTC
CDR3 protein: CAISAGLVTYEQYF
D gene: TRBD2
clone size: -
J gene: TRBJ2-7
V gene: TRBV10-3